The sample holds a few counts of the clone carrying this T cell receptor (beta chain). TCRdb's copy holds only in-frame clones and misses some; the assay was immunoSEQ multiplex PCR. The sample includes 5,000 or so clones, 80% to 95% of them seen just once. The record originates from a study of stem cell transplantation in POMP-related autoinflammatory disease. Trimming left V 6 bases short and J 7 bases short, with 9 bases between. CDR1 is MDHEN and CDR2 is SYDVKM in the germline V gene. The CDR3 is made up of 11 amino acids. This receptor was obtained from a human patient with POMP-related autoinflammation and immune dysregulation (PRAID). The T cells may come from the graft donor. The source material was CD8+ T cells from PBMCs, sampled after stem cell transplantation. This rearrangement joins TRBV28 to TRBJ1-1, with a weak D call TRBD1 (6 bases). The CDR3 sequence is CASRTGDEAFF. Here the CDR3 DNA reads TGTGCCAGCAGGACAGGAGATGAAGCTTTCTTT.